The 23 T cell receptor beta chains below come from one sample, sequenced in a study of T cell repertoires in cytomegalovirus infection. MiXCR, applied by TCRdb to the reads, yields one record per CDR3 protein. In the table there are 750,000 to 950,000 distinct CDR3 sequences, almost 30% of which are singletons. No antigens are known for them. Material: cultured CD8+ T cells from PBMCs, obtained from culture after CMV antigen stimulation. The origin of the receptors is a human donor in good health (CMV status not recorded). Some clones in this sample may be carry-over from other donors' samples.

There are many counts of this clonotype. The gene calls are TRBV7-2 and TRBJ1-6; no clear D gene. The CDR3 consists of 12 residues. Germline V gives CDR1 SGHTA, CDR2 FQGNSA. Trimming took off 0 bases at V and 13 bases at J, with 7 bases between the two ends. In DNA form, the CDR3 reads TGTGCCAGCAGCTTAGCAGGGCGGCCCCTCCACTTT. Encoded protein: CASSLAGRPLHF.

The rearrangement joins TRBV27 to TRBJ2-3; tentatively, D is TRBD2 (6 bases). The V and J ends lost 6 bases and 5 bases respectively, with 15 bases between them. Germline V gene lookup returns CDR1 MNHEY and CDR2 SMNVEV (reference sequence). CDR3 length equals 14 residues. The CDR3 bases are TGTGCCAGCAGCACCACCGGGGGAGGAGATACGCAGTATTTT. Translated, it gives CASSTTGGGDTQYF.

The chain links TRBV7-6 to TRBJ2-1; the match to TRBD2 covers 8 bases. The CDR3 runs to 15 residues. V shed 5 bases and J 3 bases; nucleotides not matched to a gene: 6. In germline, CDR1 is SGHVS, CDR2 FNYEAQ. The CDR3 DNA reads TGTGCCAGCAGCCCACCGGGACTAGTCTACAATGAGCAGTTCTTC. This sequence encodes CASSPPGLVYNEQFF.

The V gene is TRBV14, the J gene TRBJ1-2; D is unresolved. V dropped 4 bases and J dropped 2 bases, with 8 bases sitting between them. The CDR3 is made up of 13 amino acids. Germline V lookup: CDR1 SGHDN, CDR2 FVKESK. CDR3 DNA: TGTGCCAGCAGCCCCGACATGAACTATGGCTACACCTTC. Its protein product is CASSPDMNYGYTF.

The chain recombines TRBV28 with TRBJ2-2; 7 positions match TRBD1. The CDR3 totals 12 residues. The V gene's germline CDR1 is MDHEN and CDR2 SYDVKM. V dropped 5 bases and J dropped 8; count of bases not matched to a gene: 2. The CDR3 nucleotides read TGTGCCAGCAGTCCGACAGGGGGGGAGCTGTTTTTT. This codes for CASSPTGGELFF.

The gene calls are TRBV6-2 or TRBV6-3 and TRBJ2-7; 7 nucleotides match TRBD1. Per the germline V gene, CDR1 is MNHEY and CDR2 is SVGEGT. V lost 1 base, J lost 0 bases, and 9 bases stayed unmatched. The CDR3 contains 17 residues. CDR3 in amino acids: CASSYLTGELSSYEQYF. The CDR3 DNA reads TGTGCCAGCAGTTACTTAACAGGGGAACTGAGCTCCTACGAGCAGTACTTC.

CDR3 sequence (DNA): TGTGCCAGCAGCTTAGGGCAGGGGATCGACGAGCAGTACTTC. Its translation is CASSLGQGIDEQYF. The chain combines TRBV7-9 with TRBJ2-7; D perhaps matches TRBD1 (6 bases). Germline V lookup: CDR1 SEHNR, CDR2 FQNEAQ (reference sequence). The CDR3 has 14 amino acids. V lost 1 base to trimming and J lost 5 bases, with 12 bases between them.

V and J are TRBV27 and TRBJ2-1; 7 nucleotides match TRBD1. Trimming took 7 bases from V and 4 from J; bases not matched to a gene: 10. Germline V lookup: CDR1 MNHEY, CDR2 SMNVEV (reference sequence). This CDR3 comprises 15 residues. The CDR3 sequence: CASNSGTVSYNEQFF. As DNA, the CDR3 is TGTGCCAGCAACTCCGGGACAGTATCTTACAATGAGCAGTTCTTC.

This clonotype showed up just a few times. The genes are TRBV6-6 and TRBJ2-1; TRBD2 matches at 8 bases. The trim removed 2 bases at V and 3 bases at J, leaving 6 bases unmatched. The CDR3 sequence is 16 residues long. From germline, CDR1 is MNHNY and CDR2 SVGAGI (reference sequence). The CDR3 sequence: CASSYPGTRGYNEQFF. In DNA form, the CDR3 reads TGTGCCAGCAGTTACCCCGGGACTAGAGGCTACAATGAGCAGTTCTTC.

V gene TRBV9 combines with J gene TRBJ2-1; D uncertain. The CDR3 loop spans 11 amino acids. The germline V gene has CDR1 SGDLS and CDR2 YYNGEE. Trimming left V 0 bases short and J 8 bases short, with 3 bases between. CDR3 in amino acids: CASSVDYEQFF. The CDR3 DNA follows: TGTGCCAGCAGCGTAGACTATGAGCAGTTCTTC.

The chain recombines TRBV9 with TRBJ2-3; either TRBD1 or TRBD2 may supply D (5 bases each). Germline CDR1 reads SGDLS; CDR2 reads YYNGEE. The CDR3 contains 18 residues. The V and J ends lost 3 bases and 1 base respectively, with 21 bases between them. The CDR3 region has the DNA TGTGCCAGCAGCGCCCCTAGGGACCTGAAGGGTGGCACAGATACGCAGTATTTT. Amino acids: CASSAPRDLKGGTDTQYF. The variable domain in full, completed from reference TRBV9 and TRBJ2-3, reads DSGVTQTPKHLITATGQRVTLRCSPRSGDLSVYWYQQSLDQGLQFLIQYYNGEERAKGNILERFSAQQFPDLHSELNLSSLELGDSALYFCASSAPRDLKGGTDTQYFGPGTRLTVL.

This chain connects TRBV27 to TRBJ1-4, with 7 bases aligning to TRBD1. CDR1 is MNHEY and CDR2 is SMNVEV in the germline V gene (reference sequence). The CDR3 contains 14 residues. With V trimmed by 6 bases and J by 4 bases, 5 bases remained unmatched. This chain's CDR3 is CASSRGQSNEKLFF. In DNA, the CDR3 is TGTGCCAGCAGCCGGGGACAGAGTAATGAAAAACTGTTTTTT. The full variable domain, its missing parts supplied by reference TRBV27 and TRBJ1-4, is EAQVTQNPRYLITVTGKKLTVTCSQNMNHEYMSWYRQDPGLGLRQIYYSMNVEVTDKGDVPEGYKVSRKEKRNFPLILESPSPNQTSLYFCASSRGQSNEKLFFGSGTQLSVL.

The chain recombines TRBV27 with TRBJ2-2, with D possibly being TRBD1 (6 bases). CDR1 is MNHEY and CDR2 is SMNVEV in the germline V gene (reference sequence). The CDR3 spans 15 residues. With 2 bases removed from V and 2 bases from J, the gap between germline ends came to 9 bases. The DNA for the CDR3 is TGTGCCAGCAGTTTAGCAGGGGTAAACACCGGGGAGCTGTTTTTT. Amino acids: CASSLAGVNTGELFF.

V and J are TRBV7-9 and TRBJ1-1; 10 bases align to TRBD1. Trimming cost V 4 bases and J 1 base; bases outside gene matches: 24. Germline CDR1 and CDR2: SEHNR and FQNEAQ (reference sequence). This CDR3 has 22 amino acids. The CDR3 here is CASSSPNLFGAGQGRGNTEAFF. The DNA for the CDR3 is TGTGCCAGCAGCTCCCCAAATCTTTTTGGCGCGGGACAGGGGCGTGGGAACACTGAAGCTTTCTTT.

This CDR3 is CASRSGGDTKTGELFF. CDR3 in DNA: TGTGCCAGCAGGTCGGGGGGGGACACCAAAACCGGGGAGCTGTTTTTT. The rearrangement links TRBV9 to TRBJ2-2; 8 bases line up with TRBD2. The junction had 11 bases not matched to a gene; V was cut back by 5 bases and J by 5 bases. The V gene's germline CDR1 is SGDLS and CDR2 YYNGEE. This CDR3 spans 16 amino acids.

This clonotype was seen more than once but under ten times. V and J are TRBV6-1 and TRBJ2-7, with a tentative D call TRBD2 (6 bases). CDR1 MNHNS and CDR2 SASEGT come from the germline V gene. V was clipped by 6 bases and J by 10 bases, with 13 bases between them. CDR3 length: 11 residues. The chain's CDR3 is CASSPAGPQYF. DNA of the CDR3: TGTGCCAGCAGCCCCGCGGGGCCACAGTACTTC.

The chain joins TRBV27 to TRBJ1-5; the D gene is possibly TRBD1 (6 bases). Trimming shortened V by 0 bases and J by 2 bases, and 14 bases separated the two germline ends. The CDR3 has 17 amino acids. Germline lookup yields CDR1 MNHEY and CDR2 SMNVEV (reference sequence). The CDR3 DNA follows: TGTGCCAGCAGTTTATCAGCAGGGGCTAACCGCAATCAGCCCCAGCATTTT. Translated, it gives CASSLSAGANRNQPQHF.

The chain recombines TRBV12-3 or TRBV12-4 with TRBJ2-1; 11 nucleotides line up with TRBD2. The CDR3 consists of 17 residues. Germline trimming cut 4 bases from V and 5 bases from J; bases unmatched to any gene: 10. This chain's CDR3 is CASSSSGGLSPDNEQFF. Here the CDR3 DNA reads TGTGCCAGCAGTTCTAGCGGGGGGTTGTCCCCCGACAATGAGCAGTTCTTC.

There are a few counts of this clonotype. V and J are TRBV7-6 and TRBJ2-5, with D uncertain. CDR3 length: 14 residues. V was trimmed by 3 bases and J by 1 base, leaving 9 bases between them. Germline assignment: CDR1 SGHVS and CDR2 FNYEAQ. The DNA for the CDR3 is TGTGCCAGCAGCTTGACGAGCGCCCAAGAGACCCAGTACTTC. Its protein is CASSLTSAQETQYF.

The V call is TRBV5-4, the J call TRBJ2-6, with 11 bases aligning to TRBD1. This CDR3 spans 17 amino acids. V trimming: 4 bases; J trimming: 2 bases; junction bases outside the gene matches: 5. Germline CDR1 reads SGHNT; CDR2 reads YYREEE (reference sequence). CDR3 sequence reads: CASSTPGQGAGANVLTF. The CDR3 DNA follows: TGTGCCAGCAGCACGCCGGGACAGGGGGCTGGGGCCAACGTCCTGACTTTC.

This clonotype was found a few times. V gene TRBV27 combines with J gene TRBJ1-5, with D maybe TRBD1 (5 bases). The ends were cut back, 4 bases at V and 7 bases at J, with 17 bases in the middle. This CDR3 spans 15 amino acids. CDR1 is MNHEY and CDR2 is SMNVEV in the germline V gene (reference sequence). The CDR3 reads CASSSIDSVDQPQHF. CDR3 nucleotides: TGTGCCAGCAGTTCGATAGACAGTGTAGACCAGCCCCAGCATTTT.

The J gene is TRBJ2-1, the V gene TRBV6-5; 10 positions agree with TRBD2. With V trimmed by 6 bases and J by 4 bases, 6 bases remained unmatched. CDR1 and CDR2 from the germline V gene are MNHEY and SVGAGI. The CDR3 sequence is 15 residues long. This CDR3 reads CASRPFSGGYNEQFF. CDR3 coding DNA: TGTGCCAGCAGGCCCTTTAGCGGGGGGTACAATGAGCAGTTCTTC.

This clonotype has a handful of counts. V is TRBV9 and J is TRBJ1-2; D not certain. Germline CDR1 SGDLS, CDR2 YYNGEE. V lost 3 bases and J 10 bases, leaving 7 bases between the germline ends. This CDR3 comprises 10 residues. The CDR3 DNA follows: TGTGCCAGCAGCGAGGGTGCCTACACCTTC. Translation: CASSEGAYTF.